A single T cell receptor (beta chain) is shown here with its context. The CDR3 consists of 15 residues. Per the germline V gene, CDR1 is SGHRS and CDR2 is YFSETQ. V was pared by 2 bases and J by 0 bases, with 11 bases between. The sample belongs to a study of blood T cell repertoires in COVID-19. The authors' processing: Reference gene primers were amplified, and this amplification served to estimate nucleated cell counts. TCRdb keeps only in-frame clones here, not all; method: immunoSEQ multiplex PCR. V and J calls and clone size are those listed in that table; D and trimming were worked out from the DNA. The sample lists some 200,000 clones; around 80% were seen once.

This clonotype originated in a young man with active or convalescent COVID-19. The chain couples TRBV5-1 to TRBJ1-1; D gene uncertain. Material for sequencing was peripheral blood. DNA of the CDR3: TGCGCCAGCAGCTTCCGGGAGGGTTTGAACACTGAAGCTTTCTTT. This gives the protein CASSFREGLNTEAFF.